The T cell receptor beta chain described here comes from a study of T cells after yellow fever vaccination. Study-level points and caveats: Most clones from primary vaccination resurfaced after the booster (approximately 97% CD4, 88% CD8).

The J segment lost 4 bases and the V segment lost 5 bases, leaving 11 bases of the junction unmatched. The germline gives CDR1 SGHTA, CDR2 FQGTGA. The CDR3 consists of 16 residues. As for this clonotype: As yet, its antigen is unknown.

TCRdb reprocessed the 5' RACE reads with MiXCR, giving one entry per CDR3 protein. The table lists some 550,000 distinct CDR3 sequences, over 15% of them singletons. This receptor was identified in a man aged 30 to 39 who received the YFV17D yellow fever vaccine. Specimen: PBMCs, collected 15 days after the yellow fever booster vaccination. The chain joins TRBV7-3 to TRBJ2-1; TRBD1 agrees at 7 bases. This CDR3 reads CASSRKGGAGYNEQFF. The CDR3 nucleotides read TGTGCCAGCAGCCGTAAAGGGGGCGCCGGATACAATGAGCAGTTCTTC.